The T cell receptor beta chain described here comes from a study of blood T cell repertoires in COVID-19. Study as a whole: The samples span acute and convalescent COVID-19 from the United States, Italy and Spain. The analysed material was cDNA or gDNA that came from T cells, B-cell-depleted T cells, or PBMCs.

Original processing methods: Researchers report that nucleated cell counts were estimated from reference gene primer amplification. The protocol was immunoSEQ multiplex PCR, while the TCRdb copy is restricted to in-frame clones and leaves out a portion. The DNA was the basis for D and trimming; V, J and clone size are from that table. The sample has 99,000 or so clones, about 87% seen once. This CDR3 has 15 amino acids. V was pared by 4 bases and J by 4 bases, with 10 bases of the junction left unmatched. Germline V gene sequence: CDR1 SGDLS, CDR2 YYNGEE. The sequence was collected from a man aged 50 or older with acute or convalescent COVID-19. V is TRBV9 and J is TRBJ1-1; TRBD1 matches at 7 bases. The sequenced sample consisted of peripheral blood. The CDR3 here is CASSPRGGTVTEAFF. CDR3 sequence (DNA): TGTGCCAGCAGCCCCCGGGGTGGGACAGTCACTGAAGCTTTCTTT. Looking up the rest from reference TRBV9 and TRBJ1-1 gives the full variable domain: DSGVTQTPKHLITATGQRVTLRCSPRSGDLSVYWYQQSLDQGLQFLIQYYNGEERAKGNILERFSAQQFPDLHSELNLSSLELGDSALYFCASSPRGGTVTEAFFGQGTRLTVV.